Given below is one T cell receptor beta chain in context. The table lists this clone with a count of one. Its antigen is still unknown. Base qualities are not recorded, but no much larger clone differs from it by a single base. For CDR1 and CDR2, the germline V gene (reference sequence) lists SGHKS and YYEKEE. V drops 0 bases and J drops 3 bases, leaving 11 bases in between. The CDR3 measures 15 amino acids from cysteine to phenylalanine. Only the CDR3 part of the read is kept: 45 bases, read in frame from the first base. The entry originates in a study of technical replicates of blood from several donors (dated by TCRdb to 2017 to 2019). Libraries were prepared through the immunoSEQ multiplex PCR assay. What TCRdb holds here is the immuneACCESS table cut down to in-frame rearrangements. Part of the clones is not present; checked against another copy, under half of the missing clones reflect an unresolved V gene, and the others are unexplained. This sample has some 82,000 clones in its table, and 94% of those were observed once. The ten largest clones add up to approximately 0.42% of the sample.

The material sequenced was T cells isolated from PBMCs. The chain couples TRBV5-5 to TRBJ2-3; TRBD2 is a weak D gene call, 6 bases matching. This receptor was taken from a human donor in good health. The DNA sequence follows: TGTGCCAGCAGCTTGGGAGGACGGGAGACAGATACGCAGTATTTT. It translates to CASSLGGRETDTQYF.